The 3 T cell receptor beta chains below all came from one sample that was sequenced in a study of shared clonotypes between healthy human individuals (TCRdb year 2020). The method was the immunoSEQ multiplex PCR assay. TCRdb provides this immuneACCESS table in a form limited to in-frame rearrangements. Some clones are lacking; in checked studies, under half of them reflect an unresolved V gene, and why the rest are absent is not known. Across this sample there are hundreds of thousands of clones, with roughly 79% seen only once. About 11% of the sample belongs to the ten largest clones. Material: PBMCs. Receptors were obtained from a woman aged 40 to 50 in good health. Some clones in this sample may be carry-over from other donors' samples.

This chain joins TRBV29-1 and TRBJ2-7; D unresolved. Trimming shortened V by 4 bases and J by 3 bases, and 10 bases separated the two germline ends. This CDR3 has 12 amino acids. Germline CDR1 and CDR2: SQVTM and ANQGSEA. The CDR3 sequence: CSVGRQSYEQYF. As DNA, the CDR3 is TGCAGCGTTGGTCGGCAGAGCTACGAGCAGTACTTC.

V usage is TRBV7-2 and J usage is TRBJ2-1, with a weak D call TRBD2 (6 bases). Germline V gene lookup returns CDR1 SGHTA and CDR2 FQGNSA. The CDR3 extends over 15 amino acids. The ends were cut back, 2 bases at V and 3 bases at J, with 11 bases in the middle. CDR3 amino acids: CASSLFGGNYNEQFF. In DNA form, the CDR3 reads TGTGCCAGCAGCTTATTTGGCGGGAACTACAATGAGCAGTTCTTC.

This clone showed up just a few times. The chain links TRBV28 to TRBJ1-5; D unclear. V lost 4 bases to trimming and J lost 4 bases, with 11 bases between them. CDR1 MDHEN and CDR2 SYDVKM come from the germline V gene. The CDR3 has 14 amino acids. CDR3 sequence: CASSSTRRNQPQHF. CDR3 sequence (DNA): TGTGCCAGCAGTTCCACTAGACGAAATCAGCCCCAGCATTTT.